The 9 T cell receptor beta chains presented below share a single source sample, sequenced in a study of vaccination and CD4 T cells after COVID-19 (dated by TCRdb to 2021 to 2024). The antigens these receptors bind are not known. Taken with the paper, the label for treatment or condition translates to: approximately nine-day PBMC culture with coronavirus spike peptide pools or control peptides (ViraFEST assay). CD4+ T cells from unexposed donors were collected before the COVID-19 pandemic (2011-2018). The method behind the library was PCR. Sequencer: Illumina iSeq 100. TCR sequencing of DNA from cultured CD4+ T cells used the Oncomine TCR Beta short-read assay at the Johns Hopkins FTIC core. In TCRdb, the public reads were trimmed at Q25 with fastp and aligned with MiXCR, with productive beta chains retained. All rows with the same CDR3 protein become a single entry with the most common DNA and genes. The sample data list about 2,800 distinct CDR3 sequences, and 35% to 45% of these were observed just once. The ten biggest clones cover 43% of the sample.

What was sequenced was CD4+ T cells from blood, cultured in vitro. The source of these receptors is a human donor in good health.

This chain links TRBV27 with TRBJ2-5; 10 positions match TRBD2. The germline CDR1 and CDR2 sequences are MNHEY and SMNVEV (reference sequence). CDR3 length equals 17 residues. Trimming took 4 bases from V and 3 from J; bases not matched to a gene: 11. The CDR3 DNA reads TGTGCCAGCAGTTACCTCGGGGAGCGGGGGGGGAAAGAGACCCAGTACTTC. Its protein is CASSYLGERGGKETQYF.

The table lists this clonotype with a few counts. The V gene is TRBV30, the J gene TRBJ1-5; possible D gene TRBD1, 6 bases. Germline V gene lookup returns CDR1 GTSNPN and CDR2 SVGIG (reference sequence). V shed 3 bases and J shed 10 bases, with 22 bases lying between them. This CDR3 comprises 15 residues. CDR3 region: CAWSTTMGHRSPQHF. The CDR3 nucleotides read TGTGCCTGGAGCACCACAATGGGACACCGGTCCCCCCAGCATTTT.

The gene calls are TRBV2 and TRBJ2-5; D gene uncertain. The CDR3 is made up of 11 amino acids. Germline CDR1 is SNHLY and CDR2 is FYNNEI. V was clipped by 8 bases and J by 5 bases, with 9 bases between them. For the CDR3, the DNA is TGTGCCAGCGGCGTGGGGGAGACCCAGTACTTC. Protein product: CASGVGETQYF.

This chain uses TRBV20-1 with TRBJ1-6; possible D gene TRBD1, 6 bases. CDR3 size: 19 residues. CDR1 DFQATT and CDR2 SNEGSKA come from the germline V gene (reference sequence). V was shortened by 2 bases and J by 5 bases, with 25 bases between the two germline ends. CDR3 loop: CSARPPPTGQGFNNSPLHF. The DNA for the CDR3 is TGCAGTGCTAGACCCCCTCCGACGGGGCAGGGGTTTAATAATTCACCCCTCCACTTT.

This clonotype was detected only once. CDR3 loop: CASSLTGVLSGNTIYF. In nucleotides, the CDR3 is TGTGCCAGCAGCTTAACTGGGGTACTCTCTGGAAACACCATATATTTT. V is TRBV7-3 and J is TRBJ1-3; D uncertain. Trimming shortened V by 0 bases and J by 0 bases, and 9 bases separated the two germline ends. Germline CDR1 and CDR2: SGHTA and FQGTGA. The CDR3 is 16 amino acids.

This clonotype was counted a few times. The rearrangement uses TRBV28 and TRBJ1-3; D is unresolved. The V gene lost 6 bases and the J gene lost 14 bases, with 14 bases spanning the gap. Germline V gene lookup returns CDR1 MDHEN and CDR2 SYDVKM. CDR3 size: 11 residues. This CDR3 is CASRGRETLYF. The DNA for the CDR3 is TGTGCCAGCAGGGGGAGGGAGACCCTATATTTT.

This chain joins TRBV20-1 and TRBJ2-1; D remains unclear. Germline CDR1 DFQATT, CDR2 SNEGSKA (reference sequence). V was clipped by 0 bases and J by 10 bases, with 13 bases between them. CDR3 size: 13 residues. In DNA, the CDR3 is TGCAGTGCTAGAGATGTCAAGCTCTGGGAGCAGTTCTTC. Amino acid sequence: CSARDVKLWEQFF.

The CDR3 here is CASSYQHRGETQYF. CDR3 nucleotides: TGTGCCAGCAGTTACCAACATAGAGGAGAGACCCAGTACTTC. The rearrangement links TRBV6-5 to TRBJ2-5; D uncertain. Trimming shortened V by 2 bases and J by 4 bases, and 11 bases separated the two germline ends. The CDR3 covers 14 residues. CDR1 MNHEY and CDR2 SVGAGI come from the germline V gene.

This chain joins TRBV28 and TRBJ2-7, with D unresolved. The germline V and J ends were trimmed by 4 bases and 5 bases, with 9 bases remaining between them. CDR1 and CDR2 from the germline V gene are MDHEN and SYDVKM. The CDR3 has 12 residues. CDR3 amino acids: CASSSAYDEQYF. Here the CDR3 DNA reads TGTGCCAGCAGTTCCGCCTATGACGAGCAGTACTTC.